This record looks at one T cell receptor beta chain sequence and its context. The source of the sample is a study of blood T cell repertoires in COVID-19. Looking at the study overall: The samples span acute and convalescent COVID-19 from the United States, Italy and Spain. PBMCs, B-cell-depleted T cells, or T cells provided the cDNA or gDNA that made up the material.

The germline V gene has CDR1 SGHKS and CDR2 YYEKEE (reference sequence). V lost 1 base and J lost 5; bases outside the gene matches: 5. The CDR3 extends over 15 amino acids. As handled by the study authors: Researchers report that nucleated cell counts were estimated from reference gene primer amplification. Repertoires were generated with immunoSEQ multiplex PCR, while TCRdb's copy carries only in-frame clones and drops some. V, J and clone size are taken as reported in that table, and D and trimming were inferred from the DNA itself. The sample has about 93,000 clones; roughly nine tenths are singletons.

The sequence was collected from a man aged 50 or older with acute or convalescent COVID-19. The sequenced sample was peripheral blood. This chain links TRBV5-5 with TRBJ1-4; 7 nucleotides agree with TRBD1. The CDR3 loop is CASSLPGQANEKLFF. CDR3 nucleotides: TGTGCCAGCAGCTTGCCCGGACAGGCAAATGAAAAACTGTTTTTT.